This TCR beta chain was recorded in a study of neurological immune-mediated disorders. Across the study: For the roughly 35 multiple sclerosis patients, the disease was relapsing-remitting in around 31 and secondary progressive in 3. Overall study results and limits: HTLV-1-associated myelopathy had the most TCR clonal expansion, while multiple sclerosis had the least, a level that fell below healthy controls.

The cDNA was produced through 5'RACE with 10-nucleotide random UMIs. TCRdb processed the 5' RACE reads anew with MiXCR; each CDR3 protein has one entry. The data contain approximately 26,000 distinct CDR3 sequences, less than 2.5% of them singletons. This clonotype qualifies as medium-sized. The antigen remains undetermined. Germline V gene data show CDR1 as SGDLS and CDR2 as YYNGEE. V lost 0 bases to trimming and J lost 1 base; unmatched junction nucleotides: 9. This CDR3 is built from 17 residues. This receptor was taken from a woman aged 45-65 years with multiple sclerosis. The rearrangement uses TRBV9 and TRBJ2-5, with 7 bases aligning to TRBD2. Sequenced material: PBMCs. CDR3 DNA sequence: TGTGCCAGCAGCGTAGATCCTAGCGGACTAACCCAAGAGACCCAGTACTTC. It codes for CASSVDPSGLTQETQYF.